The rows below give T cell receptor beta chains drawn from one sample of a study of human T cells and chemical hapten exposure. TCRdb used MiXCR to reprocess the RACE reads, holding one entry per CDR3 protein. The sample consists of roughly 380,000 distinct CDR3 sequences, less than 6.5% of them appearing once. This material consisted of whole blood, taken in connection with sensitization to the hapten diphenylcyclopropenone (DPC). These receptors all stem from a woman between 50 and 59 years old with alopecia areata. Some clones in this sample may be carry-over from other donors' samples. Both conserved end residues are part of each CDR3. D genes are given only for firm matches. Expanded clones get a size class; other rows say once, few or many, or leave the size out.

size | J | V | D | DNA | CDR3
many | TRBJ1-4 | TRBV7-8 | - | TGTGCCAGCAGCTATGGGCTTAATGAAAAACTGTTTTTT | CASSYGLNEKLFF
many | TRBJ2-2 | TRBV6-2/TRBV6-3 | TRBD2 | TGTGCCAGCGGAACGGCGGGAGGTGGGACCGGGGAGCTGTTTTTT | CASGTAGGGTGELFF
many | TRBJ2-6 | TRBV7-2 | TRBD2 | TGTGCCAGCAGCTTAGTTCGGGGCGGGAGCTCTGGGGCCAACGTCCTGACTTTC | CASSLVRGGSSGANVLTF
many | TRBJ2-2 | TRBV6-5 | - | TGTGCCAGCACCAGGGGGGCAGGTCCCGGGGAGCTGTTTTTT | CASTRGAGPGELFF
many | TRBJ2-4 | TRBV12-5 | - | TGTGCTAGTGGTTTGCCCTCTTCCGGGGCCTGGAACATTCAGTACTTC | CASGLPSSGAWNIQYF
- | TRBJ1-5 | TRBV7-8 | - | TGTGCCAGCAGCTTATCGGGTCGGAGCGATCAGCCCCAGCATTTT | CASSLSGRSDQPQHF
many | TRBJ2-5 | TRBV3-1 | - | TGTGCCAGCAGCCAACCCCCGCAGGGGAGACAGGAGACCCAGTACTTC | CASSQPPQGRQETQYF
few | TRBJ2-3 | TRBV20-1 | TRBD2 | TGCAGTGCTAGAGATGAACTGGAGGCTAGCGGAGATACGCAGTATTTT | CSARDELEASGDTQYF
- | TRBJ2-1 | TRBV20-1 | TRBD1 | TGCAGTGCTTCGGACAGGGGCAGAAGCAATGAGCAGTTCTTC | CSASDRGRSNEQFF
few | TRBJ2-1 | TRBV14 | TRBD1 | TGTGCCAGCAGCCCCGGGACAGGGGGCAGGAATGAGCAGTTCTTC | CASSPGTGGRNEQFF
many | TRBJ2-2 | TRBV6-1 | - | TGTGCCAGCAACGGCGGGGAAAAGTTTATCTACGGGGAGCTGTTTTTT | CASNGGEKFIYGELFF
few | TRBJ2-7 | TRBV6-2/TRBV6-3 | TRBD2 | TGTGCCAGCAGTTACGGCAGCGGGGTAACCTACGAGCAGTACTTC | CASSYGSGVTYEQYF
many | TRBJ2-6 | TRBV5-6 | - | TGTGCCAGCAGCTTGGGGGACCTCTCTGGGGCCAACGTCCTGACTTTC | CASSLGDLSGANVLTF
- | TRBJ1-3 | TRBV21-1 | - | TGTGCCAGCAGCCTTCCGAGACGACAGGGTAGAACGTATGACACCATATATTTT | CASSLPRRQGRTYDTIYF
- | TRBJ2-7 | TRBV5-4 | TRBD2 | TGTGCCAGCAGCCTAGGGACTAGCGGGAGTATGTCCGAGCAGTACTTC | CASSLGTSGSMSEQYF
few | TRBJ2-5 | TRBV20-1 | - | TGCAGTGCCGGGGACCACCAAGAGACCCAGTACTTC | CSAGDHQETQYF
- | TRBJ1-4 | TRBV5-1 | - | TGCGCCAGCAGCTTATCGCCCGCAACTAATGAAAAACTGTTTTTT | CASSLSPATNEKLFF
many | TRBJ1-1 | TRBV3-1 | - | TGTGCCAGCAGCCAAGGGGGTGGGACTGAAGCTTTCTTT | CASSQGGGTEAFF
few | TRBJ1-4 | TRBV10-3 | - | TGTGCCATCAGTGACAGACAGTATGAAAAACTGTTTTTT | CAISDRQYEKLFF
many | TRBJ2-2 | TRBV29-1 | - | TGCAGCGTTGTGAACACCGGGGAGCTGTTTTTT | CSVVNTGELFF
- | TRBJ2-3 | TRBV9 | - | TGTGCCAGCAGCGTATTAGGGAGCCCCGTTAGCACAGATACGCAGTATTTT | CASSVLGSPVSTDTQYF